These T cell receptor beta chains were read from a single sample in a study of T cell responses to AZD1222 COVID-19 vaccine. Profiling relied on immunoSEQ multiplex PCR, and the TCRdb table lists in-frame clones only, not all of them. The sample lists more than 150,000 clones, 75% to 95% occurring once. Sequencing was performed on peripheral blood, taken on day 0 of AZD1222 vaccination. The receptors shown here come from an adult in good health. The CDR3 runs from the conserved cysteine through the conserved F or W. D genes are given only for firm matches. Size is stated for part of the rows, as once, few or many counts, or as a class when the clone is expanded.

clone size | J gene | V gene | D gene | CDR3 protein | CDR3 DNA
NA | TRBJ2-7 | TRBV30 | TRBD2 | CAWSVPTTSGWTYEQYF | TGTGCCTGGAGTGTACCCACTACTAGCGGGTGGACCTACGAGCAGTACTTC
NA | TRBJ2-7 | TRBV5-8 | NA | CASSQQPGLFYEQYF | TGTGCCAGCAGTCAACAGCCGGGCCTTTTCTACGAGCAGTACTTC
NA | TRBJ2-1 | TRBV29-1 | TRBD2 | CSHWAGGQNEQFF | TGCAGCCACTGGGCGGGAGGGCAAAATGAGCAGTTCTTC
NA | TRBJ1-2 | TRBV12-3/TRBV12-4 | TRBD1 | CASSFIQGAGYTF | TGTGCCAGCAGTTTTATCCAGGGGGCAGGCTACACCTTC
NA | TRBJ2-5 | TRBV30 | NA | CAWTGYQETQYF | TGTGCCTGGACAGGGTACCAAGAGACCCAGTACTTC
NA | TRBJ2-3 | TRBV7-2 | TRBD1 | CASSTRQGALDTQYF | TGTGCCAGCAGCACCCGACAGGGAGCCCTCGATACGCAGTATTTT
NA | TRBJ2-3 | TRBV14 | NA | CASSHRAGMRTDTQYF | TGTGCCAGCAGCCATAGGGCTGGGATGCGGACAGATACGCAGTATTTT
NA | TRBJ2-1 | TRBV28 | TRBD2 | CASYLAGDYNEQFF | TGTGCCAGCTATCTAGCGGGAGACTACAATGAGCAGTTCTTC
NA | TRBJ2-1 | TRBV5-4 | TRBD2 | CASSLRSTSGNNEQFF | TGTGCCAGCAGCTTGAGGTCCACTAGCGGGAACAATGAGCAGTTCTTC
NA | TRBJ2-7 | TRBV27 | TRBD1 | CASSFITGDYEQYF | TGTGCCAGCAGTTTTATTACAGGGGACTACGAGCAGTACTTC
NA | TRBJ2-2 | TRBV7-3 | NA | CASSAGQTNTGELFF | TGTGCCAGCAGCGCGGGACAAACGAACACCGGGGAGCTGTTTTTT
NA | TRBJ2-1 | TRBV10-3 | NA | CAISESGAGGVFF | TGTGCCATCAGTGAGTCGGGGGCGGGCGGTGTGTTCTTC
NA | TRBJ1-6 | TRBV28 | NA | CASSLLGHLGDSPLHF | TGTGCCAGCAGTTTATTGGGACACTTGGGAGATTCACCCCTCCACTTT
NA | TRBJ2-7 | TRBV20-1 | NA | CSASSSPSSYEQYF | TGCAGTGCTAGTAGTAGTCCCTCCTCCTACGAGCAGTACTTC
NA | TRBJ2-1 | TRBV6-2/TRBV6-3 | TRBD2 | CASSYSPTSGITYNEQFF | TGTGCCAGCAGTTACTCCCCGACTAGCGGAATCACCTACAATGAGCAGTTCTTC
NA | TRBJ2-1 | TRBV28 | TRBD2 | CASKAGGGNEQFF | TGTGCCAGCAAAGCGGGAGGGGGTAATGAGCAGTTCTTC
NA | TRBJ1-2 | TRBV28 | NA | CASSLGGANYGYTF | TGTGCCAGCAGTTTAGGCGGCGCCAACTATGGCTACACCTTC
once | TRBJ1-2 | TRBV6-5 | NA | CASSNRGDYGYTF | TGTGCCAGCAGTAATAGGGGGGACTATGGCTACACCTTC
NA | TRBJ2-7 | TRBV3-1/TRBV3-2 | TRBD1 | CASSDIGDRSYEQYF | TGTGCCAGCAGCGATATCGGGGACAGGAGCTACGAGCAGTACTTC
NA | TRBJ1-2 | TRBV3-1/TRBV3-2 | TRBD1 | CASSQITGGSGYTF | TGTGCCAGCAGCCAGATCACAGGGGGCAGTGGCTACACCTTC
NA | TRBJ2-7 | TRBV5-4 | NA | CASSLEGGVNEQYF | TGTGCCAGCAGCTTGGAGGGGGGTGTCAACGAGCAGTACTTC
NA | TRBJ2-2 | TRBV5-5 | TRBD1 | CASSGRSGGVKTGELFF | TGTGCCAGCAGCGGTCGGTCAGGGGGCGTCAAGACCGGGGAGCTGTTTTTT
NA | TRBJ2-2 | TRBV10-3 | NA | CAISDQGGNTGELFF | TGTGCCATCAGTGATCAGGGGGGGAACACCGGGGAGCTGTTTTTT
NA | TRBJ1-1 | TRBV28 | NA | CASSLRLNTEAFF | TGTGCCAGCAGTTTAAGGCTGAACACTGAAGCTTTCTTT
NA | TRBJ2-1 | TRBV28 | TRBD2 | CASSSRLAGGTEQFF | TGTGCCAGCAGTTCCCGACTAGCGGGAGGTACTGAGCAGTTCTTC
NA | TRBJ2-5 | TRBV5-1 | NA | CASSLAPVRPQETQYF | TGCGCCAGCAGCTTGGCCCCGGTGAGGCCACAAGAGACCCAGTACTTC
NA | TRBJ2-7 | TRBV30 | NA | CAWSVGRRDYEQYF | TGTGCCTGGAGTGTCGGCAGGAGAGACTACGAGCAGTACTTC
NA | TRBJ2-3 | TRBV5-1 | TRBD2 | CASSLGRERSTDTQYF | TGCGCCAGCAGCTTGGGGCGGGAGAGGAGCACAGATACGCAGTATTTT
NA | TRBJ1-1 | TRBV2 | NA | CASKVGASKTNTEAFF | TGTGCCTCCAAGGTTGGGGCCAGCAAGACGAACACTGAAGCTTTCTTT
NA | TRBJ1-4 | TRBV28 | NA | CASKGGGAPNEKLFF | TGTGCCAGCAAGGGGGGGGGCGCTCCTAATGAAAAACTGTTTTTT
once | TRBJ2-5 | TRBV7-8 | NA | CASSLVQQETQYF | TGTGCCAGCAGCTTAGTTCAGCAAGAGACCCAGTACTTC
NA | TRBJ2-2 | TRBV25-1 | NA | CASNHPFGELFF | TGTGCCAGCAATCACCCCTTCGGGGAGCTGTTTTTT